The 21 T cell receptor beta chains in this list originate from one sample, sequenced in a study of preoperative IRX-2 immunotherapy in early breast cancer. The treatment here: preoperative locoregional IRX-2 cytokine immunotherapy. Method: immunoSEQ multiplex PCR; TCRdb's copy keeps in-frame clones and lacks some. Of some 30,000 clones listed, roughly 90% are singletons. This specimen was taken from a patient treated with IRX-2 immunotherapy. These TCRs come from a human donor with breast cancer.

This chain links TRBV28 with TRBJ1-5; tentatively, D is TRBD1 (5 bases). This CDR3 comprises 14 residues. Trimming pared 3 bases from V and 1 base from J, leaving 7 bases between. Germline CDR1 MDHEN, CDR2 SYDVKM. In DNA form, the CDR3 reads TGTGCCAGCAGTTTTGGGGGGAGCAATCAGCCCCAGCATTTT. Encoded protein: CASSFGGSNQPQHF.

The V call is TRBV12-2, the J call TRBJ2-2; the D call of TRBD1 is as the table states it, not checked on the DNA. TRBV12-2 is a pseudogene locus. There are 11 residues in the CDR3. This chain's CDR3 is CRQGDTGELFF. The CDR3, as DNA: TGTCGACAGGGGGACACCGGGGAGCTGTTTTTT.

The CDR3 region has the DNA TGTGCCAGCAGCTCAATGCGGGACGCCAACCGGAGGGACATTCAGTACTTC. It specifies CASSSMRDANRRDIQYF. This chain connects TRBV7-9 to TRBJ2-4; D perhaps matches TRBD2 (6 bases). The germline V and J ends were trimmed by 4 bases and 8 bases, with 24 bases remaining between them. The CDR3 is 17 amino acids. Germline V gene lookup returns CDR1 SEHNR and CDR2 FQNEAQ (reference sequence).

The chain links TRBV28 to TRBJ2-7, with D perhaps TRBD1 or TRBD2 (6 bases each). The ends were cut back, 4 bases at V and 4 bases at J, with 14 bases in the middle. The CDR3 consists of 14 residues. In germline, CDR1 is MDHEN, CDR2 SYDVKM. DNA of the CDR3: TGTGCCAGCAGTTGGCGGGACAACCCATACGAGCAGTACTTC. It yields the protein CASSWRDNPYEQYF. Filled out from reference TRBV28 and TRBJ2-7, the complete variable domain reads DVKVTQSSRYLVKRTGEKVFLECVQDMDHENMFWYRQDPGLGLRLIYFSYDVKMKEKGDIPEGYSVSREKKERFSLILESASTNQTSMYLCASSWRDNPYEQYFGPGTRLTVT.

This chain connects TRBV19 to TRBJ1-5; 7 nucleotides agree with TRBD1. The V gene's germline CDR1 is LNHDA and CDR2 SQIVND (reference sequence). V lost 7 bases and J lost 0; bases outside the gene matches: 15. This CDR3 region has 18 residues. CDR3: CASTPLRDRDYSNQPQHF. DNA of the CDR3: TGTGCCAGTACCCCGCTAAGGGACAGAGATTATAGCAATCAGCCCCAGCATTTT.

The V call is TRBV15, the J call TRBJ2-5, with 13 nucleotides matching TRBD2. The CDR3 length is 16 residues. Germline trimming cut 0 bases from V and 5 bases from J; bases unmatched to any gene: 3. Germline loops: CDR1 LNHNV, CDR2 YYDKDF (reference sequence). The CDR3 sequence is CATSRDRTSGSETQYF. The CDR3 region has the DNA TGTGCCACCAGCAGAGATCGGACTAGCGGGAGTGAGACCCAGTACTTC.

This clone has only one observation. The chain carries TRBV27 and TRBJ1-2, with D perhaps matching TRBD1 (5 bases). The CDR3 loop spans 14 amino acids. The V gene lost 6 bases and the J gene lost 7 bases, with 18 bases spanning the gap. Germline V gene data show CDR1 as MNHEY and CDR2 as SMNVEV (reference sequence). Written as DNA, the CDR3 is TGTGCCAGCAGCCGGGACCGGGATTTGAGTGGCTACACCTTC. This gives the protein CASSRDRDLSGYTF.

This chain's CDR3 is CASSYSPGELFF. Written as DNA, the CDR3 is TGTGCCAGCAGTTACTCGCCCGGGGAGCTGTTTTTT. The rearrangement uses TRBV6-6 and TRBJ2-2, with D unresolved. This CDR3 is 12 amino acids long. Looked up from germline, CDR1 is MNHNY and CDR2 is SVGAGI (reference sequence). The germline V and J ends were trimmed by 0 bases and 6 bases, with 2 bases remaining between them.

V usage is TRBV7-2 and J usage is TRBJ2-3; 11 bases agree with TRBD2. This CDR3 has 15 amino acids. Per the germline V gene, CDR1 is SGHTA and CDR2 is FQGNSA. V lost 6 bases and J lost 1; bases outside the gene matches: 3. DNA for the CDR3: TGTGCCAGCAGTTTGGGACTAGCGGGCACAGATACGCAGTATTTT. As protein: CASSLGLAGTDTQYF.

The chain employs TRBV6-5 and TRBJ1-1; D call uncertain. Trimming pared 8 bases from V and 1 base from J, leaving 14 bases between. Germline V gene lookup returns CDR1 MNHEY and CDR2 SVGAGI. The CDR3 totals 14 residues. In DNA form, the CDR3 reads TGTGCCAGCGGGAGACGGATCTCGAACACTGAAGCTTTCTTT. This encodes CASGRRISNTEAFF.

The V call is TRBV4-2, the J call TRBJ2-3; D is possibly TRBD2 (7 bases). CDR3 length equals 17 residues. Germline V gives CDR1 LGHNA, CDR2 YNFKEQ. Trimming pared 3 bases from V and 3 bases from J, leaving 19 bases between. The CDR3 region is CASSHGGAGVGTDTQYF. CDR3 sequence (DNA): TGTGCCAGCAGCCATGGGGGGGCGGGAGTAGGAACAGATACGCAGTATTTT.

CDR3 sequence (DNA): TGTGCCAGCAGCTTTTCGGGGGACGGAATCGGGGAGCTGTTTTTT. Translating gives CASSFSGDGIGELFF. V usage is TRBV5-5 and J usage is TRBJ2-2, with a possible D match to TRBD2 (6 bases). Per germline, CDR1 SGHKS and CDR2 YYEKEE (reference sequence). This CDR3 has 15 amino acids. V was pared by 2 bases and J by 7 bases, with 15 bases between.

The V call is TRBV9, the J call TRBJ2-1; TRBD2 matches at 8 bases. The CDR3 is 16 amino acids. The germline V gene encodes CDR1 SGDLS and CDR2 YYNGEE. Germline trimming cut 0 bases from V and 5 bases from J; bases unmatched to any gene: 7. The CDR3 nucleotides are TGTGCCAGCAGCGTAGTCCGGTCGGGGGGGCACAATGAGCAGTTCTTC. It specifies CASSVVRSGGHNEQFF.

This clone was observed once. This rearrangement joins TRBV7-9 to TRBJ1-5, with 7 bases fitting TRBD1. The germline V gene encodes CDR1 SEHNR and CDR2 FQNEAQ (reference sequence). The CDR3 extends over 15 amino acids. With 5 bases clipped from V and 2 bases from J, the junction kept 6 bases outside the gene matches. CDR3 residues: CASSGGQARNQPQHF. CDR3 in DNA: TGTGCCAGCAGCGGCGGACAGGCTCGCAATCAGCCCCAGCATTTT.

The J gene is TRBJ2-2, the V gene TRBV7-6; D is ambiguous. Trimming took 6 bases from V and 3 from J, leaving 11 bases between them. The CDR3 is 14 amino acids. The germline CDR1 and CDR2 sequences are SGHVS and FNYEAQ. The CDR3 region has the DNA TGTGCCAGCAGTAGGGATGGGGACACCGGGGAGCTGTTTTTT. As protein: CASSRDGDTGELFF.

The chain combines TRBV7-9 with TRBJ1-6; possible D gene TRBD1, 5 bases. Deletions cut 5 bases from V and 10 bases from J, with 18 bases between. Germline CDR1 and CDR2: SEHNR and FQNEAQ (reference sequence). CDR3 length equals 15 residues. In DNA form, the CDR3 reads TGTGCCAGCAGCCCGTTAGGGCAGGGAAGATCACCCCTCCACTTT. Protein: CASSPLGQGRSPLHF.

V and J are TRBV6-6 and TRBJ1-5; D remains unclear. The germline CDR1 and CDR2 sequences are MNHNY and SVGAGI (reference sequence). V lost 2 bases to trimming and J lost 0 bases, with 11 bases between them. CDR3 length equals 16 residues. The CDR3 protein is CASSYLGWDSNQPQHF. CDR3 sequence (DNA): TGTGCCAGCAGTTACCTGGGTTGGGATAGCAATCAGCCCCAGCATTTT.

V gene TRBV10-1 combines with J gene TRBJ2-3, with TRBD2 as a possible D gene (6 bases). CDR1 is WNHNN and CDR2 is SYGVQD in the germline V gene (reference sequence). The V and J ends lost 2 bases and 2 bases respectively, with 14 bases between them. This CDR3 spans 16 amino acids. For the CDR3, the DNA is TGCGCCAGCAGTGAGCCTAGCGAGGATACCACAGATACGCAGTATTTT. This codes for CASSEPSEDTTDTQYF.

As for this clone: This sample includes further DNA sequences coding for the same CDR3. The V and J genes are TRBV18 and TRBJ2-7; the match to TRBD2 covers 7 bases. With 6 bases clipped from V and 4 bases from J, the junction kept 3 bases outside the gene matches. This CDR3 comprises 12 residues. Looked up from germline, CDR1 is KGHSH and CDR2 is LQKENI. The CDR3 is CASSPGGYEQYF. The CDR3 nucleotides are TGTGCCAGCTCTCCCGGGGGGTACGAGCAGTACTTC.

Only a few counts were recorded for this clone. The genes are TRBV5-8 and TRBJ1-2; D not resolved. This CDR3 comprises 15 residues. V shed 0 bases and J shed 7 bases, with 16 bases lying between them. Germline V gene lookup returns CDR1 SGHTS and CDR2 YDEGEE. The CDR3 sequence is CASSLAAGDVRGYTF. The CDR3 region has the DNA TGTGCCAGCAGCTTGGCGGCAGGAGATGTGCGTGGCTACACCTTC. The variable domain in full, completed from reference TRBV5-8 and TRBJ1-2, reads EAGVTQSPTHLIKTRGQQATLRCSPISGHTSVYWYQQALGLGLQFLLWYDEGEERNRGNFPPRFSGRQFPNYSSELNVNALELEDSALYLCASSLAAGDVRGYTFGSGTRLTVV.

The chain is built from TRBV6-5 and TRBJ2-7, with 7 bases aligning to TRBD2. V shed 2 bases and J 0 bases; nucleotides not matched to a gene: 4. This CDR3 is built from 15 residues. In germline, CDR1 is MNHEY, CDR2 SVGAGI. The DNA of the CDR3 is TGTGCCAGCAGTTACGGGACTATGAGCTCCTACGAGCAGTACTTC. Its translation: CASSYGTMSSYEQYF.